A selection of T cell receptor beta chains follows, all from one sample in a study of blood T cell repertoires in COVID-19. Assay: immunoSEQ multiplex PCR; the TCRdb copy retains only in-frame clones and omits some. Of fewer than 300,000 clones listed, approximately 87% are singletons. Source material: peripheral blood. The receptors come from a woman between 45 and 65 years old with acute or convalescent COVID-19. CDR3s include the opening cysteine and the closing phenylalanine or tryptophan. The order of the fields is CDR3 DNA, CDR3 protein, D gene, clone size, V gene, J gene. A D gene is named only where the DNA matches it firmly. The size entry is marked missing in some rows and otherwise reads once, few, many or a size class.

cdr3_nt: TGCAGTGCTAGTCTCCCGGGACAGTACACTGAAGCTTTCTTT
cdr3_aa: CSASLPGQYTEAFF
d_call: TRBD1
clone_size: .
v_call: TRBV20-1
j_call: TRBJ1-1

cdr3_nt: TGTGCCAGCAGTTTAGCTGGGACAAGACAATACACCTTC
cdr3_aa: CASSLAGTRQYTF
d_call: .
clone_size: .
v_call: TRBV12-3/TRBV12-4
j_call: TRBJ1-2

cdr3_nt: TGCGCCAGCAGCCAACACCGGGGAACCTACGAGCAGTACTTC
cdr3_aa: CASSQHRGTYEQYF
d_call: .
clone_size: .
v_call: TRBV4-1
j_call: TRBJ2-7

cdr3_nt: TGTGCCAGCAGCCCGACACCAATGAACACTGAAGCTTTCTTT
cdr3_aa: CASSPTPMNTEAFF
d_call: .
clone_size: .
v_call: TRBV6-5
j_call: TRBJ1-1

cdr3_nt: TGTGCCAGTAGTTCGGGACTAGCGGGAACCAACGAGCAGTACTTC
cdr3_aa: CASSSGLAGTNEQYF
d_call: TRBD2
clone_size: once
v_call: TRBV19
j_call: TRBJ2-7

cdr3_nt: TGTGCCAGCAGCGTAGGGGGGACAGGGGTCCCCTATGGCTACACCTTC
cdr3_aa: CASSVGGTGVPYGYTF
d_call: TRBD1
clone_size: .
v_call: TRBV9
j_call: TRBJ1-2

cdr3_nt: TGTGCCATCAGTTCCGGGACAGGGGTGAGTCAGCCCCAGCATTTT
cdr3_aa: CAISSGTGVSQPQHF
d_call: TRBD1
clone_size: .
v_call: TRBV10-3
j_call: TRBJ1-5

cdr3_nt: TGTGCCAGCAGCCAAGTGGGGGGCTCCTACAATGAGCAGTTCTTC
cdr3_aa: CASSQVGGSYNEQFF
d_call: .
clone_size: .
v_call: TRBV4-2
j_call: TRBJ2-1

cdr3_nt: TGTGCCAGTAGTATAGTGGTGGGACTAGCGGGAGAAAATGAGCAGTTCTTC
cdr3_aa: CASSIVVGLAGENEQFF
d_call: TRBD2
clone_size: .
v_call: TRBV19
j_call: TRBJ2-1

cdr3_nt: TGTGCCAGCCGGAGGGGAGGTGAGCAGTTCTTC
cdr3_aa: CASRRGGEQFF
d_call: .
clone_size: .
v_call: TRBV3-1/TRBV3-2
j_call: TRBJ2-1

cdr3_nt: TGTGCCAGCAGCTTCTACAGGGATGAGCAGTTCTTC
cdr3_aa: CASSFYRDEQFF
d_call: .
clone_size: .
v_call: TRBV27
j_call: TRBJ2-1

cdr3_nt: TGTGCCAGCAGCTTATCTAGCGGGAGTCCAGAGCAGTACTTC
cdr3_aa: CASSLSSGSPEQYF
d_call: TRBD2
clone_size: .
v_call: TRBV7-8
j_call: TRBJ2-7

cdr3_nt: TGTGCCAGTGCGGCACGGAGGCTTGCAACTAATGAAAAACTGTTTTTT
cdr3_aa: CASAARRLATNEKLFF
d_call: .
clone_size: .
v_call: TRBV19
j_call: TRBJ1-4

cdr3_nt: TGTGCCAGCAGTTTGGGGGGGGTCGAGGGACAGGACTTC
cdr3_aa: CASSLGGVEGQDF
d_call: .
clone_size: .
v_call: TRBV5-8
j_call: TRBJ2-7

cdr3_nt: TGTGCCAGCAGCCCACGGGACAGAATGAACACTGAAGCTTTCTTT
cdr3_aa: CASSPRDRMNTEAFF
d_call: TRBD1
clone_size: .
v_call: TRBV3-1/TRBV3-2
j_call: TRBJ1-1

cdr3_nt: TGTGCCAGCAGCGTAGAAGGCAGGGGGGATGGCTACACCTTC
cdr3_aa: CASSVEGRGDGYTF
d_call: TRBD1
clone_size: .
v_call: TRBV9
j_call: TRBJ1-2

cdr3_nt: TGTGCCAGCAGTTCCCAGGTTAGGGGCACTGAAGCTTTCTTT
cdr3_aa: CASSSQVRGTEAFF
d_call: .
clone_size: .
v_call: TRBV2
j_call: TRBJ1-1

cdr3_nt: TGTGCCAGCAGCTTCTCCACCGGGGAGCTGTTTTTT
cdr3_aa: CASSFSTGELFF
d_call: .
clone_size: .
v_call: TRBV9
j_call: TRBJ2-2

cdr3_nt: TGCGCCAGCAGCCCCCGGGGAGCGGGCCTCTCCTACAATGAGCAGTTCTTC
cdr3_aa: CASSPRGAGLSYNEQFF
d_call: .
clone_size: .
v_call: TRBV5-1
j_call: TRBJ2-1

cdr3_nt: TGCGCCAGCAGCCATCCTCAGGGGTCGGGCACTGAAGCTTTCTTT
cdr3_aa: CASSHPQGSGTEAFF
d_call: .
clone_size: .
v_call: TRBV4-1
j_call: TRBJ1-1

cdr3_nt: TGTGCCAGCAGCTTAAGATTCTCGGGACTAGCGGGAGTTTCAGATACGCAGTATTTT
cdr3_aa: CASSLRFSGLAGVSDTQYF
d_call: TRBD2
clone_size: .
v_call: TRBV7-3
j_call: TRBJ2-3

cdr3_nt: TGCGCCAGCAGTGAAGGAGGGGGACTAGCGGGAGGAGGCGAGCAGTACTTC
cdr3_aa: CASSEGGGLAGGGEQYF
d_call: TRBD2
clone_size: .
v_call: TRBV10-2
j_call: TRBJ2-7

cdr3_nt: TGTGCCAGCAGTGAAGGGGAGGCCGGGGAGCTGTTTTTT
cdr3_aa: CASSEGEAGELFF
d_call: .
clone_size: .
v_call: TRBV6-1
j_call: TRBJ2-2

cdr3_nt: TGTGCCAGCAGACAGGGACAGGGAGTGGAGACCCAGTACTTC
cdr3_aa: CASRQGQGVETQYF
d_call: TRBD1
clone_size: .
v_call: TRBV6-5
j_call: TRBJ2-5

cdr3_nt: TGTGCCAGCAGTCCCACCCCGATTGACAGGATTGGGGCCAACGTCCTGACTTTC
cdr3_aa: CASSPTPIDRIGANVLTF
d_call: .
clone_size: .
v_call: TRBV27
j_call: TRBJ2-6

cdr3_nt: TGTGCCAGCAGCTTTCCGGGTTACAATGAGCAGTTCTTC
cdr3_aa: CASSFPGYNEQFF
d_call: .
clone_size: .
v_call: TRBV7-3
j_call: TRBJ2-1

cdr3_nt: TGTGCCATCGAGGGAGGAATGGGAAATCAGCCCCAGCATTTT
cdr3_aa: CAIEGGMGNQPQHF
d_call: .
clone_size: .
v_call: TRBV15
j_call: TRBJ1-5

cdr3_nt: TGTGCCAGCAGCCCTCCGGGACTAGCGGGAGTCTCTGAGCAGTTCTTC
cdr3_aa: CASSPPGLAGVSEQFF
d_call: TRBD2
clone_size: .
v_call: TRBV5-5
j_call: TRBJ2-1

cdr3_nt: TGTGCCAGTAGTCGAGGCGGGCCAGGCCGCGGAATAAACACTGAAGCTTTCTTT
cdr3_aa: CASSRGGPGRGINTEAFF
d_call: .
clone_size: .
v_call: TRBV19
j_call: TRBJ1-1

cdr3_nt: TGTGCCAGCCGGGCGGGACAGGGGGCCTACACTGAAGCTTTCTTT
cdr3_aa: CASRAGQGAYTEAFF
d_call: TRBD1
clone_size: .
v_call: TRBV27
j_call: TRBJ1-1

cdr3_nt: TGTGCCAGCACTATCCCCGGGGGGGAAAAACTGTTTTTT
cdr3_aa: CASTIPGGEKLFF
d_call: .
clone_size: .
v_call: TRBV2
j_call: TRBJ1-4

cdr3_nt: TGTGCCACCAGTGATTTGCTGGGGGGAGCTTTCTTT
cdr3_aa: CATSDLLGGAFF
d_call: .
clone_size: .
v_call: TRBV24-1
j_call: TRBJ1-1

cdr3_nt: TGTGCCACCAGTGACCCCACGTATCAGACTAGCGCCAATGAGCAGTTCTTC
cdr3_aa: CATSDPTYQTSANEQFF
d_call: TRBD2
clone_size: .
v_call: TRBV24-1
j_call: TRBJ2-1

cdr3_nt: TGTGCCAGCAGTACCCTACAGGGGGCTGAAAAAGAGACCCAGTACTTC
cdr3_aa: CASSTLQGAEKETQYF
d_call: TRBD1
clone_size: .
v_call: TRBV28
j_call: TRBJ2-5

cdr3_nt: TGTGCCATCGGGACTAGCGGGGGAGGGGGCTACGAGCAGTACTTC
cdr3_aa: CAIGTSGGGGYEQYF
d_call: TRBD2
clone_size: once
v_call: TRBV10-3
j_call: TRBJ2-7

cdr3_nt: TGTGCCACCAGTTCACCTAGCGGGATTAGCACAGATACGCAGTATTTT
cdr3_aa: CATSSPSGISTDTQYF
d_call: TRBD2
clone_size: .
v_call: TRBV24-1
j_call: TRBJ2-3

cdr3_nt: TGTGCCAGCAGCAAAGAGGGACAGCGGGGCTACACCTTC
cdr3_aa: CASSKEGQRGYTF
d_call: TRBD1
clone_size: .
v_call: TRBV7-9
j_call: TRBJ1-2

cdr3_nt: TGTGCCAGCAGCTTAGGAGCGGGGCGCGGAGGCTACACCTTC
cdr3_aa: CASSLGAGRGGYTF
d_call: .
clone_size: .
v_call: TRBV7-8
j_call: TRBJ1-2

cdr3_nt: TGTGCCAGCAAGGCACGGGGACTGGGAGAAAAACTGTTTTTT
cdr3_aa: CASKARGLGEKLFF
d_call: .
clone_size: .
v_call: TRBV2
j_call: TRBJ1-4

cdr3_nt: TGTGCCAGCAGCAAGCAAATCGGGTGGAGCTATGGCTACACCTTC
cdr3_aa: CASSKQIGWSYGYTF
d_call: .
clone_size: .
v_call: TRBV21-1
j_call: TRBJ1-2

cdr3_nt: TGTGCCAGCAGCTTAGATCCTAGCGGGAGTGGGACAGATACGCAGTATTTT
cdr3_aa: CASSLDPSGSGTDTQYF
d_call: TRBD2
clone_size: .
v_call: TRBV7-7
j_call: TRBJ2-3

cdr3_nt: TGTGCCAGCAGTTTACGGGGACTAGTGACACATGAGCAGTTCTTC
cdr3_aa: CASSLRGLVTHEQFF
d_call: TRBD2
clone_size: .
v_call: TRBV28
j_call: TRBJ2-1

cdr3_nt: TGTGCCACCAGTGATTGGTCGGGGCACAGGGGAATTGGCACAGATACGCAGTATTTT
cdr3_aa: CATSDWSGHRGIGTDTQYF
d_call: TRBD1
clone_size: few
v_call: TRBV24-1
j_call: TRBJ2-3

cdr3_nt: TGTGCCAGCAGCAGAAAAACAGGGGATGAGCAGTTCTTC
cdr3_aa: CASSRKTGDEQFF
d_call: TRBD1
clone_size: .
v_call: TRBV7-3
j_call: TRBJ2-1

cdr3_nt: TGTGCCTGGAGACCCCAGGGGGCTCTCTATAATTCACCCCTCCACTTT
cdr3_aa: CAWRPQGALYNSPLHF
d_call: TRBD1
clone_size: .
v_call: TRBV30
j_call: TRBJ1-6

cdr3_nt: TGTGCCAGCAGTGCCTCGGCAGATACGCAGTATTTT
cdr3_aa: CASSASADTQYF
d_call: .
clone_size: once
v_call: TRBV27
j_call: TRBJ2-3